This T cell receptor (beta chain) was sequenced during a study of blood T cells in healthy people across ages. Then a second PCR, running roughly 7 to 11 cycles, was carried out with a sample-barcoded 5' primer and a J-beta primer mix. Using its own MiXCR run on the 5' RACE reads, TCRdb lists one record per CDR3 protein. Of more than 900,000 distinct CDR3 sequences detected, roughly 29% appear once; the ten largest clones hold 10%. This clonotype was seen repeatedly, ten times or more. CDR3 length: 16 residues. Germline V gives CDR1 MNHEY, CDR2 SVGAGI. Trimming took off 2 bases at V and 0 bases at J, with 11 bases between the two ends. The same sample was also used in a study of T cells of mothers and their children.

This chain uses TRBV6-5 with TRBJ2-1; D gene uncertain. Sequenced input: blood. The source of this sequence is a woman aged 40 to 55 in good health. In DNA, the CDR3 is TGTGCCAGCAGTTACACGGATTCTAGCTCCTACAATGAGCAGTTCTTC. It translates to CASSYTDSSSYNEQFF.